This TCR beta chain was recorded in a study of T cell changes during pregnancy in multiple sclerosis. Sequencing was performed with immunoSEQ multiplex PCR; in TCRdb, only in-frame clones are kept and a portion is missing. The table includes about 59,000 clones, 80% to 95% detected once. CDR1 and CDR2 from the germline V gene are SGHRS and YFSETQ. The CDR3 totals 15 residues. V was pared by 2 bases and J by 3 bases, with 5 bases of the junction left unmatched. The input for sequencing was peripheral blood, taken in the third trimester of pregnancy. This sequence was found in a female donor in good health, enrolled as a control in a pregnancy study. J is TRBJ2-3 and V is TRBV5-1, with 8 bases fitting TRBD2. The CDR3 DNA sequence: TGCGCCAGCAGCTTTACTAGCGGTGGGACAGATACGCAGTATTTT. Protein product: CASSFTSGGTDTQYF. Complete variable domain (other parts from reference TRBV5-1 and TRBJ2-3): KAGVTQTPRYLIKTRGQQVTLSCSPISGHRSVSWYQQTPGQGLQFLFEYFSETQRNKGNFPGRFSGRQFSNSRSEMNVSTLELGDSALYLCASSFTSGGTDTQYFGPGTRLTVL.